This T cell receptor beta chain emerged from a study of blood T cell repertoires in COVID-19. Study-level background: Sample material is recorded as cDNA or gDNA derived from T cells, B-cell-depleted T cells, or PBMCs.

Recruitment covered about 25 US areas and drew participants whose ages spanned about 18 to 95 years. Individuals in the exposed group had encountered a COVID-19 case within 2 weeks preceding study entry. Clones were read by immunoSEQ multiplex PCR, and TCRdb kept only the in-frame ones, dropping some. The sample has approximately 200,000 clones, less than 90% seen once; the top ten hold roughly 4%. This CDR3 is 16 amino acids long. V and J are TRBV21-1 and TRBJ1-2; TRBD1 is the table's D call, not checked against the DNA. TRBV21-1 is a documented pseudogene. The sequence derives from a young woman who had been exposed to COVID-19. Sequencing used PBMCs or T cells enriched from blood (not recorded which). CDR3 DNA: TGTGCCAGCAGCAAATTGAACAGGGGGCTCCACTATGGCTACACCTTC. It codes for CASSKLNRGLHYGYTF.